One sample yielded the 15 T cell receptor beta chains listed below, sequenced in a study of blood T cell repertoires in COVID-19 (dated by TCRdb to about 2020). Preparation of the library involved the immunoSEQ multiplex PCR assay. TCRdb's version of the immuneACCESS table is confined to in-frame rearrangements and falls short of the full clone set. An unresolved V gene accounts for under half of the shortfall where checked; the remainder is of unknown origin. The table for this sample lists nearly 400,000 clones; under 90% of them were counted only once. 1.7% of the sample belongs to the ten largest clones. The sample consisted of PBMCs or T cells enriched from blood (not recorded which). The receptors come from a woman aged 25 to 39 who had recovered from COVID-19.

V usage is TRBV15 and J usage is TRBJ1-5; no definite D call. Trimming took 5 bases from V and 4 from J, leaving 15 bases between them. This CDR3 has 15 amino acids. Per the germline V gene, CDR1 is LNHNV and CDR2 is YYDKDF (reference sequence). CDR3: CATSEGWDRNQPQHF. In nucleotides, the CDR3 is TGTGCCACCAGCGAGGGTTGGGATCGTAATCAGCCCCAGCATTTT.

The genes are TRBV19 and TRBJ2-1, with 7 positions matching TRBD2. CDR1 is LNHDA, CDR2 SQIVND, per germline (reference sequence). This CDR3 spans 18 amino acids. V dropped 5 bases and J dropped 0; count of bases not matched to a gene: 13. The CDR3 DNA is TGTGCCAGTAGTTCCATGGGGGACTATCGCTACTCCTACAATGAGCAGTTCTTC. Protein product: CASSSMGDYRYSYNEQFF. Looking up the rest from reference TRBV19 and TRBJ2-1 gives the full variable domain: DGGITQSPKYLFRKEGQNVTLSCEQNLNHDAMYWYRQDPGQGLRLIYYSQIVNDFQKGDIAEGYSVSREKKESFPLTVTSAQKNPTAFYLCASSSMGDYRYSYNEQFFGPGTRLTVL.

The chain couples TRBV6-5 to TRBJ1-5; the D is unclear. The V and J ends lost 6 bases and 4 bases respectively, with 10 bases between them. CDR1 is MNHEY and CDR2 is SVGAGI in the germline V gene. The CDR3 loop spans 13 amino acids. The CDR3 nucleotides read TGTGCCAGCAGAAAAGAGGGAAATCAGCCCCAGCATTTT. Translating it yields CASRKEGNQPQHF.

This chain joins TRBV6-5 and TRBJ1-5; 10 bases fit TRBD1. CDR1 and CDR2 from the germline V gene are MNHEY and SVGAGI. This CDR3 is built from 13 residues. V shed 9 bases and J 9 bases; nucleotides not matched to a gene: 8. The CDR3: CASKDGDRGPQHF. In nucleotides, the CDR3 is TGTGCCAGTAAGGACGGGGACAGGGGGCCCCAGCATTTT.

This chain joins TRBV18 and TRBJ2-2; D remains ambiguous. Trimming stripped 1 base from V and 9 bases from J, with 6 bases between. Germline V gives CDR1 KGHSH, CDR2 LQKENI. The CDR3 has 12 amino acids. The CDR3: CASSPQERELFF. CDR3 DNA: TGTGCCAGCTCACCACAGGAGAGGGAGCTGTTTTTT.

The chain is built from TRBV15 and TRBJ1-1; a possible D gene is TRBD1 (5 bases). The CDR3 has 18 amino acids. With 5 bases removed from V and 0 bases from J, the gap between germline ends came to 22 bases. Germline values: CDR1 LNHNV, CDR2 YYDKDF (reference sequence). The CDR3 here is CATSSPPGGEYMNTEAFF. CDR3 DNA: TGTGCCACCAGCTCGCCCCCGGGGGGGGAATACATGAACACTGAAGCTTTCTTT.

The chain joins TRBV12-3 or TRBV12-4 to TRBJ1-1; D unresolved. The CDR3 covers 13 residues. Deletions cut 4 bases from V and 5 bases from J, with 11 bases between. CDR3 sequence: CASSYRRGTEAFF. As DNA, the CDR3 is TGTGCCAGCAGTTACCGACGAGGGACTGAAGCTTTCTTT.

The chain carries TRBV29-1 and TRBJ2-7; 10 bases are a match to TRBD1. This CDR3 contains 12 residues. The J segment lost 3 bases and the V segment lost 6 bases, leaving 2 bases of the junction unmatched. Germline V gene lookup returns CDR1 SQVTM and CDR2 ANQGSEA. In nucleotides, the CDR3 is TGCAGCGTCCGGGACAGGGGCTACGAGCAGTACTTC. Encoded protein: CSVRDRGYEQYF.

The CDR3 DNA follows: TGCGCCAGCAGGACCTTTACAGGGGGCAGTGAAAAACTGTTTTTT. Its translation: CASRTFTGGSEKLFF. The V and J genes are TRBV4-1 and TRBJ1-4; 9 bases line up with TRBD1. The CDR3 consists of 15 residues. Germline loops: CDR1 MGHRA, CDR2 YSYEKL. V dropped 6 bases and J dropped 7; count of bases not matched to a gene: 9.

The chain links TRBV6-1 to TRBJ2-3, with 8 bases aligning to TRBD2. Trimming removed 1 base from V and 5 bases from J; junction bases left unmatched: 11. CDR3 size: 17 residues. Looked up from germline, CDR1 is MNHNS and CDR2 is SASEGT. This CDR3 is CASSEVSGGAHGDTQYF. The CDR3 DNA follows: TGTGCCAGCAGTGAAGTCTCCGGGGGGGCGCATGGAGATACGCAGTATTTT.

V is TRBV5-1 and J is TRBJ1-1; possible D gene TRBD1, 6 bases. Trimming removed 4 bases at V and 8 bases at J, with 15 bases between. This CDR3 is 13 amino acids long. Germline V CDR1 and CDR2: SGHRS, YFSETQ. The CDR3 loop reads CASSPGGAREAFF. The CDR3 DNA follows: TGCGCCAGCAGCCCGGGGGGGGCAAGGGAAGCTTTCTTT.

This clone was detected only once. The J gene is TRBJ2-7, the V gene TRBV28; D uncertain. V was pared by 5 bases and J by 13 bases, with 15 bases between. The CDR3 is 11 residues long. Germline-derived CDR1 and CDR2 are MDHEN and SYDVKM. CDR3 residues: CASSQSDLPYF. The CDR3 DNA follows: TGTGCCAGCAGTCAAAGCGACTTACCATACTTC.

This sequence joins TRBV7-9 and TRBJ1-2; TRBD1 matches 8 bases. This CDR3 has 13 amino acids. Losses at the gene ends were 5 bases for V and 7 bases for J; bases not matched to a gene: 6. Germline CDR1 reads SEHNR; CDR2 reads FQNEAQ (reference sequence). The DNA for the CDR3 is TGTGCCAGCAGCCCGCAGGGGGCACCTGGCTACACCTTC. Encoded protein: CASSPQGAPGYTF. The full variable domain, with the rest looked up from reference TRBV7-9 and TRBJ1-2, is DTGVSQNPRHKITKRGQNVTFRCDPISEHNRLYWYRQTLGQGPEFLTYFQNEAQLEKSRLLSDRFSAERPKGSFSTLEIQRTEQGDSAMYLCASSPQGAPGYTFGSGTRLTVV.

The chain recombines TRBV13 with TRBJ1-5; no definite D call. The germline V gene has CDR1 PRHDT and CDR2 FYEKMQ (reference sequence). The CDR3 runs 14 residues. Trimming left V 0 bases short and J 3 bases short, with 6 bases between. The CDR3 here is CASSLGFYNQPQHF. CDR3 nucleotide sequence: TGTGCCAGCAGCTTAGGCTTTTACAATCAGCCCCAGCATTTT.

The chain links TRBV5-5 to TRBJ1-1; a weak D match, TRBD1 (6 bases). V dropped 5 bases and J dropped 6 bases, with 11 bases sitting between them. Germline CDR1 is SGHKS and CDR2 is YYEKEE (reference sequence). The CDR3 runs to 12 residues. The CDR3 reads CASSRWGPEAFF. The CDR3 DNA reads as TGTGCCAGCAGTCGGTGGGGGCCTGAAGCTTTCTTT.